This T cell receptor (beta chain) was retrieved from a study of multiple sclerosis patients with progressive multifocal leukoencephalopathy. Profiled with immunoSEQ multiplex PCR; TCRdb holds only in-frame clones, not every one. The repertoire holds fewer than 40,000 clones, with roughly 87% as singletons. The sample's time point: time of PML onset. Germline-derived CDR1 and CDR2 are SGHNT and YYREEE (reference sequence). CDR3 length: 17 residues. V dropped 1 base and J dropped 7; count of bases not matched to a gene: 6. A remark on this clone: The same CDR3 also results from other DNA sequences found in this sample.

The clonotype originates from a human donor with progressive multifocal leukoencephalopathy. Sequenced here: PBMCs, sampled from a patient treated with natalizumab. The V gene is TRBV5-4, the J gene TRBJ2-1; 15 nucleotides match TRBD2. CDR3 loop: CASSLSAGTSGRNEQFF. CDR3 nucleotides: TGTGCCAGCAGCTTGTCCGCCGGGACTAGCGGGAGGAATGAGCAGTTCTTC.